The T cell receptor (beta chain) described here comes from a study of T cells expressing NK-cell markers. Across the study: Out of eight donors sequenced, seven tested HCMV-seropositive and the remaining one seronegative.

Study-level results: Leadership of the CD3+CD56-NKG2C+ fraction also belonged to these clonotypes in several donors.

TCRdb re-called the 5' RACE reads and shows each CDR3 protein once, DNA omitted. The sample totals some 440,000 distinct CDR3 sequences; its top ten clones hold under 1.5%. To note about this clonotype: Its matching antigen is unknown.

This CDR3 contains 14 residues. Germline CDR1 reads SNHLY; CDR2 reads FYNNEI. The TCR comes from a woman aged 45-65 years in good health. The chain uses TRBV2 and TRBJ1-1; TCRdb gives TRBD1 as the D gene, but with no DNA this cannot be confirmed. Sample: blood T cells: a sorted CD56 or NKG2C T cell subset, CD4+ or CD8+ T cells, or bulk PBMC T cells (not recorded which). The CDR3 sequence is CASRGDRAGTEAFF. Using reference TRBV2 and TRBJ1-1 for the parts outside the CDR3, the full variable domain is EPEVTQTPSHQVTQMGQEVILRCVPISNHLYFYWYRQILGQKVEFLVSFYNNEISEKSEIFDDQFSVERPDGSNFTLKIRSTKLEDSAMYFCASRGDRAGTEAFFGQGTRLTVV.